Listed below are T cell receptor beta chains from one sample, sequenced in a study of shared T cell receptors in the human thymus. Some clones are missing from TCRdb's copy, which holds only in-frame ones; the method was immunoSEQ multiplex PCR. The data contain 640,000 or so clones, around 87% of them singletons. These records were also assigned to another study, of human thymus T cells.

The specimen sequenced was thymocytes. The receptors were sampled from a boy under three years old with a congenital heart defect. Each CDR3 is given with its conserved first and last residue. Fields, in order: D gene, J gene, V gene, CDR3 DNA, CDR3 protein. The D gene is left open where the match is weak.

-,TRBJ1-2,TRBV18,TGTGCCAGCTCAACACATAGATTCTATGGCTACACCTTC,CASSTHRFYGYTF
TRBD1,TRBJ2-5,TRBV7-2,TGTGCCAGCAGGGGTCGGGACAGCCTAGGGGAGACCCAGTACTTC,CASRGRDSLGETQYF
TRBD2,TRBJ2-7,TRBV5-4,TGTGCCAGCAGCCAATTTACTAGCGGGAGCTTTTACGAGCAGTACTTC,CASSQFTSGSFYEQYF
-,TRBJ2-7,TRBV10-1,TGCGCCAGCAGTGAACACCCTGCAGGGGCCAACGAGCAGTACTTC,CASSEHPAGANEQYF
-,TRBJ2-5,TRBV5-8,TGTGCCAGCAGCTTGGTCAAGACTTCCTCCGGGGAGACCCAGTACTTC,CASSLVKTSSGETQYF
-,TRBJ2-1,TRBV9,TGTGCCAGCAGCGTCCGAGGCTCCTACAATGAGCAGTTCTTC,CASSVRGSYNEQFF
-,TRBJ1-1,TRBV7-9,TGTGCCAGCAGCCTCGGGGATGCTCCTGAAGCTTTCTTT,CASSLGDAPEAFF
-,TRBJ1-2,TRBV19,TGTGCCAGTAGTGAAAACTCTCCAAACTATGGCTACACCTTC,CASSENSPNYGYTF
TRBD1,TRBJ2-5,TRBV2,TGTGCCAGCAGTGGCCCGGACAGGGGGGAGGAGACCCAGTACTTC,CASSGPDRGEETQYF
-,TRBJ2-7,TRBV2,TGTGCCAGCAGAGATGGAGGGGACGGCCTTTCCTACGAGCAGTACTTC,CASRDGGDGLSYEQYF
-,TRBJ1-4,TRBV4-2,TGTGCCAGCAGCCGACCAGGGATGAGTAATGAAAAACTGTTTTTT,CASSRPGMSNEKLFF
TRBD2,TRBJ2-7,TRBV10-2,TGCGCCAGCAGAGATAGCGGGAGGGCCTTTTACGAGCAGTACTTC,CASRDSGRAFYEQYF
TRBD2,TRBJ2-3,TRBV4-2,TGTGCCAGCAGCCAAGAACTAGCGGGGGGGCCCGCGGCAGATACGCAGTATTTT,CASSQELAGGPAADTQYF
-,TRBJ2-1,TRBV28,TGTGCCAGCACCCTAGGGGGAGACGATGAGCAGTTCTTC,CASTLGGDDEQFF
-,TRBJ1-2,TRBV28,TGTGCCAGCAGTTTGGGGTGGTCACAGGGAGACTCTAACTATGGCTACACCTTC,CASSLGWSQGDSNYGYTF